These 3 T cell receptor beta chains originate from one sample sequenced in a study of shared clonotypes between healthy human individuals (TCRdb year 2020). Libraries were built with the immunoSEQ multiplex PCR assay. As stored in TCRdb, this immuneACCESS dataset retains in-frame rearrangements with V and J assigned. A fraction of the clones does not appear; measured against another copy, unresolved V genes explain less than half of the discrepancy, and the remainder lacks a known reason. This sample lists over 2 million clones; 85% to 95% were detected once. Approximately 0.4% of the sample goes to the ten largest clones. Source material: naive CD4+ T cells from PBMCs. Sample cell subset or site, as interpreted from the label and publication: CD45RA+ positively selected. These receptors were collected from a man aged 18 to 30 in good health. Some clones in this sample may be carry-over from other donors' samples.

The chain has TRBV5-5 and TRBJ2-5, with TRBD2 identical over 7 bases. V trimming: 3 bases; J trimming: 4 bases; junction bases outside the gene matches: 12. The CDR3 loop spans 16 amino acids. The germline V gene has CDR1 SGHKS and CDR2 YYEKEE (reference sequence). In nucleotides, the CDR3 is TGTGCCAGCAGCTCCCGGGGGAGGGATGTGGTAGAGACCCAGTACTTC. Protein sequence: CASSSRGRDVVETQYF.

The chain couples TRBV5-4 to TRBJ2-1, with 13 positions matching TRBD2. Germline V gene lookup returns CDR1 SGHNT and CDR2 YYREEE (reference sequence). Trimming took 5 bases from V and 7 from J; bases not matched to a gene: 12. The CDR3 length is 17 residues. The CDR3 spells CASSPMILAGGPNEQFF. The CDR3, as DNA: TGTGCCAGCAGTCCTATGATACTAGCGGGAGGGCCAAATGAGCAGTTCTTC.

The chain joins TRBV9 to TRBJ2-7, with 12 bases aligning to TRBD2. Looked up from germline, CDR1 is SGDLS and CDR2 is YYNGEE. V trimming: 2 bases; J trimming: 3 bases; junction bases outside the gene matches: 12. This CDR3 is 18 amino acids long. CDR3 bases: TGTGCCAGCAGCGTCGGGACCGCTACTAGCGGGAGGTTCTACGAGCAGTACTTC. Its translation is CASSVGTATSGRFYEQYF. The full variable domain, its missing parts supplied by reference TRBV9 and TRBJ2-7, is DSGVTQTPKHLITATGQRVTLRCSPRSGDLSVYWYQQSLDQGLQFLIQYYNGEERAKGNILERFSAQQFPDLHSELNLSSLELGDSALYFCASSVGTATSGRFYEQYFGPGTRLTVT.